The rows below give T cell receptor beta chains drawn from one sample of a study of blood T cell repertoires in COVID-19. TCRdb's table, derived via immunoSEQ multiplex PCR, lists solely in-frame clones and lacks some. The sample lists around 100,000 clones, approximately 83% occurring once. The sequenced sample consisted of peripheral blood. These receptors originate from a woman in her 70s with acute or convalescent COVID-19. Both conserved end residues are part of each CDR3. D genes are given only for firm matches. Clone size is given for some rows only: seen once, a few or many times, or a class if the clone is expanded.

>-|once|TRBJ1-2|TRBV9
TGTGCCAGCAGCGTAGGCAGGGGATATGGCTACACCTTC
CASSVGRGYGYTF
>-|few|TRBJ2-1|TRBV7-9
TGTGCCAGCAGCCCCCCCGGGAACAATGAGCAGTTCTTC
CASSPPGNNEQFF
>TRBD1|-|TRBJ1-4|TRBV19
TGTGCCAGTAAAATGGACAGGGCGGATGAAAAACTGTTTTTT
CASKMDRADEKLFF
>TRBD1|-|TRBJ2-7|TRBV18
TGTGCCAGCTCACCCGGACAGGGTTCCTACGAGCAGTACTTC
CASSPGQGSYEQYF
>-|-|TRBJ1-5|TRBV7-2
TGTGCCAGCAGTAAAGTCGGGGGATGGGTGAATCAGCCCCAGCATTTT
CASSKVGGWVNQPQHF
>-|-|TRBJ2-2|TRBV6-1
TGTGCCAGCAGTGAAAGGGCGGGCTATAACACCGGGGAGCTGTTTTTT
CASSERAGYNTGELFF
>-|once|TRBJ2-1|TRBV5-1
TGCGCCAGCAGTTTAGCTGGGAGCTCCTACAATGAGCAGTTCTTC
CASSLAGSSYNEQFF
>-|-|TRBJ1-1|TRBV6-6
TGTGCCAGCAGTTTCGCCCCGACAGCTCGGAACACTGAAGCTTTCTTT
CASSFAPTARNTEAFF
>TRBD1|-|TRBJ2-1|TRBV7-3
TGTGCCAGCAGCTTAACTTCCGGGACAGGGGCAGGAGAGCAGTTCTTC
CASSLTSGTGAGEQFF
>-|-|TRBJ2-3|TRBV19
TGTGCCAGTAGTAGCCAGGGAGGAATAACAGATACGCAGTATTTT
CASSSQGGITDTQYF
>-|few|TRBJ2-6|TRBV5-1
TGCGCCAGCAGCTTGGACAGCTCTGGGGCCAACGTCCTGACTTTC
CASSLDSSGANVLTF
>TRBD1|-|TRBJ1-6|TRBV18
TGTGCCAGCTCACCGGAACGGGACAGATTTTATAATTCACCCCTCCACTTT
CASSPERDRFYNSPLHF
>-|-|TRBJ1-4|TRBV3-1/TRBV3-2
TGTGCCAGCAGCCGCGCAACTAATGAAAAACTGTTTTTT
CASSRATNEKLFF
>TRBD1|-|TRBJ2-6|TRBV30
TGTGCCTGGAGTGTCAGGACAGGGAGCCCCTCTGGGGCCAACGTCCTGACTTTC
CAWSVRTGSPSGANVLTF
>TRBD2|-|TRBJ2-7|TRBV7-9
TGTGCCAGCAGCGCCGGGACTAGCGGGGGGCACTACGAGCAGTACTTC
CASSAGTSGGHYEQYF
>-|-|TRBJ2-5|TRBV7-3
TGTGCCAGCAGCTTAATCGGGGGGCCTCGGGAGACCCAGTACTTC
CASSLIGGPRETQYF
>-|-|TRBJ2-7|TRBV19
TGTGCCAGTAACGGGTACTCCTACGAGCAGTACTTC
CASNGYSYEQYF
>-|-|TRBJ2-5|TRBV5-1
TGCGCCAGCAGCGCGGTCACGGGTCCTAGGGGGACCCAGTACTTC
CASSAVTGPRGTQYF
>-|-|TRBJ2-7|TRBV6-5
TGTGCCAGCAGTTCCATGTGGGGGGGCGGCGAGCAGTACTTC
CASSSMWGGGEQYF
>TRBD1|-|TRBJ1-1|TRBV7-2
TGTGCCAGCATGAGACAGGGGACTGAAGCTTTCTTT
CASMRQGTEAFF
>TRBD2|once|TRBJ2-1|TRBV3-1/TRBV3-2
TGTGCCAGCAGCCAAGCCCTAGCGGGAAACAATGAGCAGTTCTTC
CASSQALAGNNEQFF
>TRBD1|-|TRBJ1-2|TRBV9
TGTGCCAGCACTCCTCACCAGGACAGGGCTAACTATGGCTACACCTTC
CASTPHQDRANYGYTF
>-|-|TRBJ2-1|TRBV28
TGTGCCCAGGAGCAGAAGCGGAATGAGCAGTTCTTC
CAQEQKRNEQFF
>-|-|TRBJ2-7|TRBV30
TGTGCCTGGGGGAAGGCGGGATCCAACTACGAGCAGTACTTC
CAWGKAGSNYEQYF
>TRBD1|once|TRBJ2-3|TRBV7-9
TGTGCCTGGGACAGTCTTTCCACAGATACGCAGTATTTT
CAWDSLSTDTQYF
>TRBD1|-|TRBJ2-7|TRBV5-4
TGTGCCAGCAGCGCCGGGGCGACAGGGGCTCTATACGAGCAGTACTTC
CASSAGATGALYEQYF
>-|-|TRBJ2-3|TRBV11-2
TGTGCCAGCAGCTTAGACGCGAACACAGATACGCAGTATTTT
CASSLDANTDTQYF
>-|-|TRBJ1-5|TRBV6-5
TGTGCCAGCACGCTGACAGGAGCGGATCAGCCCCAGCATTTT
CASTLTGADQPQHF
>-|-|TRBJ2-7|TRBV6-6
TGTGCCAGCAGTTACTGGCGGGGAGACGACGAGCAGTACTTC
CASSYWRGDDEQYF